This is a list of T cell receptor beta chains from one sample in a study of PD-1 blockade in classical Hodgkin lymphoma. Profiled with immunoSEQ multiplex PCR; TCRdb holds only in-frame clones, not every one. This sample has around 96,000 clones; approximately 80% occur once, and the top ten carry over 9%. The specimen was peripheral blood mononuclear cells (PBMCs), collected at baseline. The receptors were sampled from a human donor with classical Hodgkin lymphoma. Each CDR3 is given with its conserved first and last residue. Fields, in order: clone size, D gene, J gene, V gene, CDR3 DNA, CDR3 protein. The D gene is left open where the match is weak. Some rows have no size entry. The others give once, few or many, or a class for an expanded clone.

>NA|NA|TRBJ1-5|TRBV4-1
TGCGCCAGCAGCCAAGAGCCAGACAGGTATCAGCCCCAGCATTTT
CASSQEPDRYQPQHF
>NA|NA|TRBJ2-3|TRBV2
TGTGCCAGCTCCACTAGCACAGATACGCAGTATTTT
CASSTSTDTQYF
>NA|TRBD2|TRBJ2-1|TRBV7-8
TGTGCCAGCAGCTTAGTACGGGGAGGGAATGAGCAGTTCTTC
CASSLVRGGNEQFF
>once|TRBD2|TRBJ2-1|TRBV5-4
TGTGCCAGCAGCTTAAAACTAGCGGGAGGCCCTGAGCAGTTCTTC
CASSLKLAGGPEQFF
>NA|NA|TRBJ2-3|TRBV29-1
TGCAGCGTCCCCCGGGTGGGTTCCACAGATACGCAGTATTTT
CSVPRVGSTDTQYF
>NA|NA|TRBJ1-2|TRBV7-2
TGTGCCAGCAGCTTAGTCCCAGGGTTGGATGGCTACACCTTC
CASSLVPGLDGYTF
>NA|TRBD2|TRBJ2-5|TRBV5-1
TGCGCCAGCAGCTTGGATGGGACTAGCGGGGCGTGGGAGACCCAGTACTTC
CASSLDGTSGAWETQYF
>NA|NA|TRBJ2-3|TRBV1
TGCACCAGCAGCCGTACAGGGAGGGGGGGAACAGATACGCAGTATTTT
CTSSRTGRGGTDTQYF
>NA|NA|TRBJ1-2|TRBV29-1
TGCAGCGTTGATCCCTATGGGGATTATGGCTACACCTTC
CSVDPYGDYGYTF
>few|NA|TRBJ2-7|TRBV2
TGTGCCAGCAACGGAGACAGAGCCTACGAGCAGTACTTC
CASNGDRAYEQYF
>once|NA|TRBJ2-3|TRBV29-1
TGCAGCGTTGAAGATGTTACACGTGCCACAGATACGCAGTATTTT
CSVEDVTRATDTQYF
>NA|NA|TRBJ2-1|TRBV7-9
TGTGCCAGCAGCTTAGCCGGCTCCTACAATGAGCAGTTCTTC
CASSLAGSYNEQFF
>NA|NA|TRBJ1-1|TRBV9
TGTGCCAGCAGCGTTACAGGGAACACTGAAGCTTTCTTT
CASSVTGNTEAFF
>NA|NA|TRBJ1-5|TRBV6-6
TGTGCCAGCAGTTCCCTCCAGTTGCCCCAGCATTTT
CASSSLQLPQHF
>NA|NA|TRBJ1-1|TRBV27
TGTGCCAGCAGCATAACAGGGACGACTGAAGCTTTCTTT
CASSITGTTEAFF
>NA|TRBD2|TRBJ2-3|TRBV29-1
TGCAGCATCAAACTAGCGGGGCTCACAGATACGCAGTATTTT
CSIKLAGLTDTQYF
>few|NA|TRBJ2-2|TRBV10-2
TGCGCCAGCAAGCAGTCCTCCTCCGGGGAGCTGTTTTTT
CASKQSSSGELFF
>NA|TRBD1|TRBJ1-2|TRBV11-2
TGTGCCAGCAGCGCGCCCGACAGGGGGTTTAACTATGGCTACACCTTC
CASSAPDRGFNYGYTF
>NA|TRBD2|TRBJ2-2|TRBV11-2
TGTGCCAGCAGCTTAGTGGTTAGCGGGACCGCGAACACCGGGGAGCTGTTTTTT
CASSLVVSGTANTGELFF
>NA|NA|TRBJ2-3|TRBV11-3
TGTGCCAGCAGCTTCGAGTCGGGACCGGGGCCGGCTACGCAGTATTTT
CASSFESGPGPATQYF
>NA|NA|TRBJ2-5|TRBV2
TGTGCCAGTACCCTCGAGGGACAAGAGACCCAGTACTTC
CASTLEGQETQYF
>NA|NA|TRBJ2-7|TRBV30
TGTGCCTGGAGTGTGGGCGGAAGCTCCTACGAGCAGTACTTC
CAWSVGGSSYEQYF
>NA|NA|TRBJ2-7|TRBV30
TGTGCCTGGAGTCGGGCTCGGCCCCCCTACGAGCAGTACTTC
CAWSRARPPYEQYF
>NA|NA|TRBJ2-7|TRBV20-1
TGCAGTGCTCCCGTCCGGTACGAGCAGTACTTC
CSAPVRYEQYF
>NA|TRBD2|TRBJ2-7|TRBV18
TGTGCCAGCTCACCAGAAGCTCCGGGAGGCTGGAACGAGCAGTACTTC
CASSPEAPGGWNEQYF
>NA|NA|TRBJ2-4|TRBV10-2
TGCGCCAGCAGGGGCAACTGGGGGGAAAACATTCAGTACTTC
CASRGNWGENIQYF
>few|NA|TRBJ1-1|TRBV2
TGTGCCAGCATTTCAGGGGCCACTGAAGCTTTCTTT
CASISGATEAFF
>NA|NA|TRBJ2-7|TRBV10-3
TGTGCCATCAGGACAGAGAACTACGAGCAGTACTTC
CAIRTENYEQYF
>NA|NA|TRBJ1-1|TRBV2
TGTGCCAGCAGTGATAAGAACACTGAAGCTTTCTTT
CASSDKNTEAFF
>few|TRBD1|TRBJ2-7|TRBV29-1
TGCAGCGTTGAAGGGGGGACAGGGAGCAACGAGCAGTACTTC
CSVEGGTGSNEQYF
>few|NA|TRBJ2-7|TRBV30
TGTGCCTGGAGTGTACTCTGGACCTCCTACGAGCAGTACTTC
CAWSVLWTSYEQYF
>NA|NA|TRBJ2-2|TRBV28
TGTGCCAGCAGTTTCCCCCGCCGGGACAAGAACACCGGGGAGCTGTTTTTT
CASSFPRRDKNTGELFF
>NA|NA|TRBJ1-1|TRBV6-1
TGTGCCTCCAAAATGAACACTGAAGCTTTCTTT
CASKMNTEAFF
>NA|NA|TRBJ2-2|TRBV9
TGTGCCAGCAGCGTAGGAAGGTTCACCGGGGAGCTGTTTTTT
CASSVGRFTGELFF
>once|TRBD2|TRBJ2-3|TRBV30
TGTGCCTGGATGTTGCTGGAGCGGGAAGATACGCAGTATTTT
CAWMLLEREDTQYF
>once|NA|TRBJ2-6|TRBV29-1
TGCAGCGTTGAATCAGGTGTCGGCGGTGACGTCCTGACTTTC
CSVESGVGGDVLTF
>NA|NA|TRBJ2-2|TRBV10-1
TGCGCCAGCAGTGAGTCGAGGCACACGAACACCGGGGAGCTGTTTTTT
CASSESRHTNTGELFF
>NA|NA|TRBJ2-5|TRBV6-5
TGTGCCAGCAGTTATGGAGGGGCGCAAGAGACCCAGTACTTC
CASSYGGAQETQYF
>few|TRBD2|TRBJ2-2|TRBV5-4
TGTGCCAGCAGCCAGGGCGGGGGAAACACCGGGGAGCTGTTTTTT
CASSQGGGNTGELFF
>NA|NA|TRBJ2-5|TRBV5-1
TGCGCCAGCAGCTTGGCCTTGGGGTGGCAAGAGACCCAGTACTTC
CASSLALGWQETQYF
>NA|NA|TRBJ2-1|TRBV28
TGTGCCAGCAGTTTACTTGGCGATTCCTACAATGAGCAGTTCTTC
CASSLLGDSYNEQFF
>NA|NA|TRBJ1-5|TRBV6-6
TGTGCCAGCAGTTACTCGATTGGACGGAGTCAGCCCCAGCATTTT
CASSYSIGRSQPQHF
>once|NA|TRBJ2-7|TRBV28
TGTGCCAGCAGTGAAACAGGGTGGTCACGTAGCGAGCAGTACTTC
CASSETGWSRSEQYF
>NA|NA|TRBJ2-1|TRBV7-2
TGTGCCACCGATTCGGGCGGTTTGTACAATGAGCAGTTCTTC
CATDSGGLYNEQFF
>NA|TRBD1|TRBJ2-7|TRBV5-6
TGTGCCAGCAGCTTGATCGGGGACAGCGCCTACGAGCAGTACTTC
CASSLIGDSAYEQYF
>NA|TRBD1|TRBJ1-4|TRBV11-2
TGTGCCAGCAGCTTCCGGACAGGGAGGGATGGGGGAAAACTGTTTTTT
CASSFRTGRDGGKLFF
>NA|NA|TRBJ2-5|TRBV11-2
TGTGCCAGCAGCTTAGAGCAGGGAGAGCGAGAGACCCAGTACTTC
CASSLEQGERETQYF
>NA|NA|TRBJ2-5|TRBV7-9
TGTGCCAGCAGCTTGTACCAAGAGACCCAGTACTTC
CASSLYQETQYF
>NA|NA|TRBJ1-1|TRBV6-4
TGTGCCAGCAGTAGAGAGCAGGGGATGGAAGCTTTCTTT
CASSREQGMEAFF
>NA|NA|TRBJ1-2|TRBV6-6
TGTGCCAGCAGTTACGGGTCGGACTATGGCTACACCTTC
CASSYGSDYGYTF
>NA|NA|TRBJ2-7|TRBV6-1
TGTGCCAGCACCGAAGGAAGATCTAACTCCTACGAGCAGTACTTC
CASTEGRSNSYEQYF
>NA|TRBD2|TRBJ2-1|TRBV5-1
TGCGCCAGCAGCTCCCGGGCTAGCGGGGGTTCCTACAATGAGCAGTTCTTC
CASSSRASGGSYNEQFF